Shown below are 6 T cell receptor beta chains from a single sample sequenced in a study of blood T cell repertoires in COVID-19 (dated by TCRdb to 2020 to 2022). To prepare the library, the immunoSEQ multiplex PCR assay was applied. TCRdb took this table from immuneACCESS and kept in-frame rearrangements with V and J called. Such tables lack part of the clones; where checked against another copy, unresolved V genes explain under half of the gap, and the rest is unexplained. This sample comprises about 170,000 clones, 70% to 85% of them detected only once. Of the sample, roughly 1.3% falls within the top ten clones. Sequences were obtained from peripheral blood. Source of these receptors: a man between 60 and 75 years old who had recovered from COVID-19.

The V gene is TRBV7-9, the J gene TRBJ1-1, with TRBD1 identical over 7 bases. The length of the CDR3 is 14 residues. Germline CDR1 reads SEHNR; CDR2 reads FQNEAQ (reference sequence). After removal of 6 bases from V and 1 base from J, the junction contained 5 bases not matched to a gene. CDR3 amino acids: CASSDSGGNTEAFF. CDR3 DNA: TGTGCCAGCAGTGACTCAGGGGGGAACACTGAAGCTTTCTTT.

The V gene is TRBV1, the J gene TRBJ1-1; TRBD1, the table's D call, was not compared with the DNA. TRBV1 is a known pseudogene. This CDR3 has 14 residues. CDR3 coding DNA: TGCACCAGCAGCCAAGGGCAGATGAACACTGAAGCTTTCTTT. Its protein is CTSSQGQMNTEAFF.

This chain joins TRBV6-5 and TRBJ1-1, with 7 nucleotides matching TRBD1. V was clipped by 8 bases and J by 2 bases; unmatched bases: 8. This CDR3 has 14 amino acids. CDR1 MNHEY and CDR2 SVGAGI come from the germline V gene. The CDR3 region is CASQKGQRNTEAFF. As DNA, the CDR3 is TGTGCCAGCCAAAAGGGACAGAGAAACACTGAAGCTTTCTTT.

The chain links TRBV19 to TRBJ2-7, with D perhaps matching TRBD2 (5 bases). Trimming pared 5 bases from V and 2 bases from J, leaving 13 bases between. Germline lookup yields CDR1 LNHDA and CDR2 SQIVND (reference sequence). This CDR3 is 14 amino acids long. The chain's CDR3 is CASSSSGIPYEQYF. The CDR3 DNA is TGTGCCAGTAGTTCATCCGGGATACCCTACGAGCAGTACTTC.

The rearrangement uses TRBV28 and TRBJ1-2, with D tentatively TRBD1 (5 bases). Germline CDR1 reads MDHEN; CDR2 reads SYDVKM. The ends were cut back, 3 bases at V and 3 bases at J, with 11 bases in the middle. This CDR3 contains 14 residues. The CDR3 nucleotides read TGTGCCAGCAGTTTCTCCGGGGGACACTATGGCTACACCTTC. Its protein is CASSFSGGHYGYTF.

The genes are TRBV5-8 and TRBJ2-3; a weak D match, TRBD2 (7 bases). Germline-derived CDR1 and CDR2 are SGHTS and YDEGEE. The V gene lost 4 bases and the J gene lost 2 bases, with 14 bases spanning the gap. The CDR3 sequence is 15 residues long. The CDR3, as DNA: TGTGCCAGCAGCGAATGGGGGGGCCTCACAGATACGCAGTATTTT. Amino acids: CASSEWGGLTDTQYF.